This T cell receptor beta chain was sequenced in a study of OX40 agonist ivuxolimab in advanced cancers. V lost 0 bases, J lost 1 base, and 9 bases lay in between. This CDR3 contains 15 residues. Looked up from germline, CDR1 is MNHNS and CDR2 is SASEGT. Method: immunoSEQ multiplex PCR; TCRdb's copy keeps in-frame clones and lacks some. The sample lists about 74,000 clones, more than 70% seen once, with approximately 6.9% in the top ten. V is TRBV6-1 and J is TRBJ1-2, with D uncertain. This receptor was identified in an adult with an advanced solid tumor such as melanoma, head and neck, liver or kidney cancer. This sample comprised CD4+ or CD8+ T cells sorted from blood, obtained in a trial of the OX40 agonist ivuxolimab. The CDR3 protein is CASSEAWTNNYGYTF. The CDR3 DNA is TGTGCCAGCAGTGAAGCCTGGACCAATAACTATGGCTACACCTTC.